The sequence of this T cell receptor beta chain was determined in a study of cytomegalovirus exposure and HLA in healthy donors. General study findings and limits: Most TCR sequences were rare, but some public TCRs occurred in many donors. Altogether, 164 TCR beta chains were recorded as cytomegalovirus-associated. According to a subsequent analysis, TCR clusters identified in the first cohort showed a tendency to co-occur across the roughly 130 validation repertoires. Reported results showed that the classifier diagnosed cytomegalovirus status with high specificity and sensitivity.

Regarding this clone: The antigen is not known.

This CDR3 region has 15 residues. Germline V lookup: CDR1 MDHEN, CDR2 SYDVKM. V lost 5 bases, J lost 6 bases, and 17 bases lay in between. The repertoire was sequenced with immunoSEQ multiplex PCR; TCRdb's copy has only in-frame clones and lacks some. The sample lists approximately 280,000 clones, around nine tenths occurring once. This TCR derives from a woman aged 18 to 35 in good health and CMV-seronegative. This rearrangement joins TRBV28 to TRBJ2-1; possible D gene TRBD2, 6 bases. The sequencing sample was made of PBMCs. CDR3 in amino acids: CASSPFGGLRNEQFF. The CDR3 nucleotides read TGTGCCAGCAGTCCCTTCGGGGGTCTTCGCAATGAGCAGTTCTTC.